The rows below give T cell receptor beta chains drawn from one sample of a study of neurological immune-mediated disorders. MiXCR, applied by TCRdb to the 5' RACE reads, yields one record per CDR3 protein. Among 50,000 to 80,000 distinct CDR3 sequences listed, 3% to 4% were seen once. Sequencing was performed on PBMCs. The receptor source for this set is a man in his forties or fifties with multiple sclerosis. CDR3s include the opening cysteine and the closing phenylalanine or tryptophan. A D gene is named only where the DNA matches it firmly. Clone size is stated in some rows and not others, as once, few, many or a class when expanded.

abundance	v_gene	j_gene	d_gene	CDR3nt	CDR3aa
many	TRBV29-1	TRBJ2-7	NA	TGCAGCGCGTCTGAGACAGGCGAGCAGTACTTC	CSASETGEQYF
many	TRBV5-1	TRBJ2-2	TRBD2	TGCGCCAGCAGCTTTCTAGCGGGTACCAACACCGGGGAGCTGTTTTTT	CASSFLAGTNTGELFF
many	TRBV10-3	TRBJ2-7	NA	TGTGCCATCAGTGACTCGGGACGGAAGACCTACGAGCAGTACTTC	CAISDSGRKTYEQYF
NA	TRBV5-1	TRBJ2-3	NA	TGCGCCAGCAGCTTGACAGGGTTGGTCACAGATACGCAGTATTTT	CASSLTGLVTDTQYF
many	TRBV20-1	TRBJ1-1	TRBD1	TGCAGTGCTAGGCGACAGGGATGGGGGAACACTGAAGCTTTCTTT	CSARRQGWGNTEAFF
NA	TRBV5-1	TRBJ2-1	NA	TGCGCCAGCCGCGGCCTAGAGGGAGATTTCGATGAGCAGTTCTTC	CASRGLEGDFDEQFF
many	TRBV3-1	TRBJ1-1	NA	TGTGCCAGCAGCCAAAGGAACACTGAAGCTTTCTTT	CASSQRNTEAFF
many	TRBV7-2	TRBJ2-7	NA	TGTGCCAGCAGCTTAGCGCTGGGGCTCTACTCCTACGAGCAGTACTTC	CASSLALGLYSYEQYF
few	TRBV6-2/TRBV6-3	TRBJ2-7	NA	TGTGCCAGCAGTTACGGGACGGACTACGGCTCGACCTACGAGCAGTACTTC	CASSYGTDYGSTYEQYF
many	TRBV20-1	TRBJ2-5	NA	TGCAGTGCTAGAGATGGGCGTTCCGGAGAGACCCAGTACTTC	CSARDGRSGETQYF
few	TRBV19	TRBJ1-5	NA	TGTGCCAGTAGTAAGAGGAGGGAGGCACAGCCCCAGCATTTT	CASSKRREAQPQHF
many	TRBV11-2	TRBJ2-7	TRBD1	TGTGCCAGCAGTTTCCGACAGGGAACCTACGAGCAGTACTTC	CASSFRQGTYEQYF
many	TRBV15	TRBJ2-7	NA	TGTGCCACCAGCAGCCATAATCGCCACGAGCAGTACTTC	CATSSHNRHEQYF
many	TRBV20-1	TRBJ1-2	NA	TGCAGTGCTAGAGGACCCAAGACTTATGGCTACACCTTC	CSARGPKTYGYTF
many	TRBV20-1	TRBJ2-1	TRBD2	TGCAGTGCTAGGGGCGGGGGAGTCATTCACGAGCAGTTCTTC	CSARGGGVIHEQFF
many	TRBV7-6	TRBJ2-5	TRBD1	TGTGCCAGCAGCTTCCATTCCTTGGACAGGGGAGAGACCCAGTACTTC	CASSFHSLDRGETQYF
few	TRBV6-5	TRBJ1-2	NA	TGTGCCAGCAGTTACTCCGACAGGGGCTACACCTTC	CASSYSDRGYTF
many	TRBV27	TRBJ1-2	NA	TGTGCCAGCAGTTTATCGAAATTTGTTGGCTACACCTTC	CASSLSKFVGYTF
NA	TRBV9	TRBJ2-5	NA	TGTGCCAGCAGCGCAGGACATCGAGAGACCCAGTACTTC	CASSAGHRETQYF
many	TRBV12-3/TRBV12-4	TRBJ1-1	NA	TGTGCCAGCAGTTACTGGGGGAACACTGAAGCTTTCTTT	CASSYWGNTEAFF
many	TRBV20-1	TRBJ2-2	NA	TGCAGTGCTAGAGAGGCCAGGGGCACCGGGGAGCTGTTTTTT	CSAREARGTGELFF
many	TRBV3-1	TRBJ1-1	NA	TGTGCCAGCAGCCAAGACGCCGGTGAGGGCACTGAAGCTTTCTTT	CASSQDAGEGTEAFF
many	TRBV27	TRBJ2-7	TRBD2	TGTGCCAGCAGTTCGCCTAGCGGACCCACAACGTACTTC	CASSSPSGPTTYF
many	TRBV29-1	TRBJ2-2	NA	TGCAGCGTTGAAGGTCCAACCGGGGAGCTGTTTTTT	CSVEGPTGELFF
many	TRBV5-5	TRBJ1-1	TRBD1	TGTGCCAGCAGCCGGGACAGGTCGGCTTTCTTT	CASSRDRSAFF
many	TRBV5-4	TRBJ1-4	TRBD1	TGTGCCAGCAGCTCGCAGGGGGGGCAGAATGAAAAACTGTTTTTT	CASSSQGGQNEKLFF
NA	TRBV12-3/TRBV12-4	TRBJ2-4	NA	TGTGCCAGCAGTATTCCAGGGACAGCCAAAAACATTCAGTACTTC	CASSIPGTAKNIQYF
many	TRBV20-1	TRBJ1-2	NA	TGCAGTGCAGGGGTCGGCGTCTATGGCTACACCTTC	CSAGVGVYGYTF
many	TRBV5-6	TRBJ2-1	TRBD1	TGTGCCAGCAGCTTGGGACAGGGGGCCTACAATGAGCAGTTCTTC	CASSLGQGAYNEQFF
many	TRBV7-9	TRBJ1-3	NA	TGTGCCAGCAGCTTAGCGCAAAGGGTCGGAAACACCATATATTTT	CASSLAQRVGNTIYF
many	TRBV5-1	TRBJ2-3	NA	TGCGCCAGCAGCTTTCGGCAACGAACAGATACGCAGTATTTT	CASSFRQRTDTQYF
many	TRBV7-8	TRBJ2-2	NA	TGTGCCAGCAGCTTTCTCATAAACACCGGGGAGCTGTTTTTT	CASSFLINTGELFF
many	TRBV7-2	TRBJ1-1	NA	TGTGCCAGCAGCTTAACTCAGGGGAGCACTGAAGCTTTCTTT	CASSLTQGSTEAFF
many	TRBV14	TRBJ2-2	NA	TGTGCCAGCAGCCGGTTGGGGTCGACGGGCGGGGAGCTGTTTTTT	CASSRLGSTGGELFF
NA	TRBV14	TRBJ2-7	NA	TGTGCCAGCAGCCTAATCGGAGCCGAGCAGTACTTC	CASSLIGAEQYF
many	TRBV5-6	TRBJ2-7	TRBD1	TGTGCCAGCAGCCACGCCGGGACAGGGCACTACGAGCAGTACTTC	CASSHAGTGHYEQYF
many	TRBV6-6	TRBJ2-4	NA	TGTGCCAGCAGTATACAGACGAACATTCAGTACTTC	CASSIQTNIQYF
medium-sized	TRBV5-1	TRBJ1-1	TRBD1	TGCGCCAGCAGCTTGGGACAGGGGTACACTGAAGCTTTCTTT	CASSLGQGYTEAFF
once	TRBV4-1	TRBJ1-1	NA	TGCGCCAGCAGCCAAGGACCTTTAATACAGAATGAAGCTTTCTTT	CASSQGPLIQNEAFF
few	TRBV5-1	TRBJ1-2	NA	TGCGCCAGCAGCTTGTTACCAGCTAACTATGGCTACACCTTC	CASSLLPANYGYTF
many	TRBV5-1	TRBJ2-7	NA	TGCGCCAGCAGCTTGGTCCAGGGGCGCTACGAGCAGTACTTC	CASSLVQGRYEQYF
NA	TRBV20-1	TRBJ2-5	NA	TGCAGTGCTAGAGATTGGTCAGTCCAAGAGACCCAGTACTTC	CSARDWSVQETQYF
many	TRBV6-5	TRBJ2-1	NA	TGTGCCAGCAGTTACTCGAAGTACAGAAACAATGAGCAGTTCTTC	CASSYSKYRNNEQFF
few	TRBV12-3/TRBV12-4	TRBJ2-3	NA	TGTGCCAGCAGTTTACGGCACCCGGTGACAGATACGCAGTATTTT	CASSLRHPVTDTQYF
many	TRBV5-6	TRBJ2-2	NA	TGTGCCAGCAGCTTGCTGTCCGGGCATAACACCGGGGAGCTGTTTTTT	CASSLLSGHNTGELFF
many	TRBV10-3	TRBJ2-1	TRBD1	TGTGCCATCAGTGAGCCCGGACAGGGAATTGAGCAGTTCTTC	CAISEPGQGIEQFF
few	TRBV6-1	TRBJ2-1	NA	TGTGCCAGCATTATATGGGGGTTAAGTGAGCAGTTCTTC	CASIIWGLSEQFF
many	TRBV7-9	TRBJ1-1	NA	TGTGCCAGCAGCCCTACGGCCGGACAGATGAACACTGAAGCTTTCTTT	CASSPTAGQMNTEAFF
many	TRBV7-3	TRBJ2-2	NA	TGTGCCAGCAGCTTATTTCCCCCGGGACAAAACACCGGGGAGCTGTTTTTT	CASSLFPPGQNTGELFF
many	TRBV5-1	TRBJ2-1	NA	TGCGCCAGCAGCTTGATGGGAGTCGATGAGCAGTTCTTC	CASSLMGVDEQFF
many	TRBV20-1	TRBJ1-1	NA	TGCAGTGCTAGAGATGGGGTGGAAGCTTTCTTT	CSARDGVEAFF
many	TRBV11-2	TRBJ2-2	TRBD1	TGTGCCAGCAGCCTTCGACAGGGGTGGTCCGGGGAGCTGTTTTTT	CASSLRQGWSGELFF
many	TRBV5-1	TRBJ2-7	NA	TGCGCCAGCAGCTTAAGGGGGGACTCCTACGAGCAGTACTTC	CASSLRGDSYEQYF
many	TRBV29-1	TRBJ2-1	TRBD2	TGCAGCGTGGGGACTAGCGGGGGACGCAATGAGCAGTTCTTC	CSVGTSGGRNEQFF
many	TRBV5-1	TRBJ2-7	NA	TGCGCCAGCAGCTTAATGACAGCTTCTTCCTACGAGCAGTACTTC	CASSLMTASSYEQYF
many	TRBV5-1	TRBJ2-5	NA	TGCGCCAGCAGCTACTCAGAAGAGACCCAGTACTTC	CASSYSEETQYF
NA	TRBV12-2	TRBJ1-5	NA	TGTGCAAGTCGCTTAGCGCGGGACAGGGAACAGCCCCAGCATTTT	CASRLARDREQPQHF
many	TRBV15	TRBJ2-2	TRBD2	TGTGCCACCAGCAGAGATGAGACAGCGGGAGGGTTGTACACCGGGGAGCTGTTTTTT	CATSRDETAGGLYTGELFF
many	TRBV7-6	TRBJ2-2	NA	TGTGCCAGCAGCTTATTGCGGGGAACCGGGGAGCTGTTTTTT	CASSLLRGTGELFF